A selection of T cell receptor beta chains follows, all from one sample in a study of blood T cell repertoires in COVID-19. The protocol was immunoSEQ multiplex PCR, while the TCRdb copy is restricted to in-frame clones and leaves out a portion. Altogether about 96,000 clones are present, 65% to 85% being singletons, with the ten largest covering 15% to 20%. The sample comprised peripheral blood. The receptors stem from a woman aged 55 to 70 with acute or convalescent COVID-19. Both conserved end residues are part of each CDR3. Each record gives: J gene, V gene, clone size, CDR3 length, D gene, CDR3 DNA, CDR3 protein. D genes are given only for firm matches. Clone size is shown for a subset of rows, as once, few, many or a class of expanded clone.

j_gene: TRBJ2-7
v_gene: TRBV6-6
abundance: NA
len: 15
d_gene: TRBD2
CDR3nt: TGTGCCAGCACAAGGAGCGGGGTTGGTCGCTACGAGCAGTACTTC
CDR3aa: CASTRSGVGRYEQYF

j_gene: TRBJ1-2
v_gene: TRBV5-1
abundance: NA
len: 13
d_gene: TRBD1
CDR3nt: TGCGCCAGCAGCGGGACAGGGAGCTATGGCTACACCTTC
CDR3aa: CASSGTGSYGYTF

j_gene: TRBJ1-2
v_gene: TRBV5-6
abundance: NA
len: 14
d_gene: TRBD1
CDR3nt: TGTGCCAGCAGCGACGACAGGGGCAACTATGGCTACACCTTC
CDR3aa: CASSDDRGNYGYTF

j_gene: TRBJ2-7
v_gene: TRBV28
abundance: NA
len: 14
d_gene: NA
CDR3nt: TGTGCCAGCAGGGACAGCTCACCTCCCTACGAGCAGTACTTC
CDR3aa: CASRDSSPPYEQYF

j_gene: TRBJ1-5
v_gene: TRBV18
abundance: few
len: 15
d_gene: NA
CDR3nt: TGTGCCAGCTCCCAACTTAGCAATAGCAATCAGCCCCAGCATTTT
CDR3aa: CASSQLSNSNQPQHF

j_gene: TRBJ1-1
v_gene: TRBV29-1
abundance: NA
len: 12
d_gene: NA
CDR3nt: TGCAGCGCACGGGCAGGGTTCACTGAAGCTTTCTTT
CDR3aa: CSARAGFTEAFF

j_gene: TRBJ1-1
v_gene: TRBV10-2
abundance: NA
len: 13
d_gene: TRBD1
CDR3nt: TGCGCCAGCAGTGCGGGACAGTGGGGAAAGGCTTTCTTT
CDR3aa: CASSAGQWGKAFF

j_gene: TRBJ2-7
v_gene: TRBV10-3
abundance: NA
len: 15
d_gene: TRBD1
CDR3nt: TGTGCCATCAGTGTTTCCGGGACAGGGGGCTACGAGCAGTACTTC
CDR3aa: CAISVSGTGGYEQYF

j_gene: TRBJ1-2
v_gene: TRBV7-3
abundance: once
len: 13
d_gene: NA
CDR3nt: TGTGCCAGCAGCTTAACGGACCGAGGGGGCTACACCTTC
CDR3aa: CASSLTDRGGYTF

j_gene: TRBJ1-1
v_gene: TRBV6-5
abundance: NA
len: 13
d_gene: NA
CDR3nt: TGTGCCAGCAGATACAGGGCGCGGGGGGAAGCTTTCTTT
CDR3aa: CASRYRARGEAFF

j_gene: TRBJ2-1
v_gene: TRBV13
abundance: NA
len: 13
d_gene: NA
CDR3nt: TGTGCCAGCAGCTTACGCAGAAACAATGAGCAGTTCTTC
CDR3aa: CASSLRRNNEQFF